This TCR beta chain was recovered during a study of T cells after yellow fever vaccination. Study as a whole: SMART-Seq v4 Ultra Low Input served to prepare low-cell-number fractions.

TCRdb itself ran the 5' RACE reads through MiXCR, one entry per CDR3 protein. The sample contains around 50,000 distinct CDR3 sequences, 7.4% of which appear only once. Study results and limitations: The CD4 compartment and the CD8 compartment contained a small share of clonotypes in common. A large majority of primary-vaccination clones showed up again after the booster (around 96% CD4, about 90% CD8). Compared with primary, the secondary response was weaker and peaked at day 5, not 15.

This clonotype was detected many times. No antigen is known for it. Per germline, CDR1 MGHRA and CDR2 YSYEKL. The CDR3 length is 17 residues. Germline trimming cut 1 base from V and 7 bases from J; bases unmatched to any gene: 10. The rearrangement joins TRBV4-1 to TRBJ2-1, with 10 bases lining up with TRBD2. The clonotype was recovered from a young man who received the YFV17D yellow fever vaccine. Sequenced material: CD8+ T cells sorted from PBMCs, taken around 15 days after the first yellow fever vaccination. The CDR3 protein is CASSQASGGALINEQFF. CDR3 bases: TGCGCCAGCAGCCAAGCGAGCGGGGGGGCCCTTATTAATGAGCAGTTCTTC.